Below are 27 T cell receptor beta chains sequenced from a single sample in a study of blood T cell repertoires in COVID-19 (dated by TCRdb to 2018 to 2021). Libraries came from the immunoSEQ multiplex PCR assay. TCRdb took this table from immuneACCESS and kept in-frame rearrangements with V and J called. Such tables lack part of the clones; where checked against another copy, unresolved V genes explain under half of the gap, and the rest is unexplained. The sample table contains roughly 12,000 clones; only one count was recorded for roughly 80% of them. The ten largest make up roughly 47% of the sample. The sample consisted of peripheral blood. These receptor sequences come from a man older than 75 with acute or convalescent COVID-19.

The CDR3 nucleotides are TGCGCCAGCAGGGACAGGGGGCCCGCAGATACGCAGTATTTT. It yields the protein CASRDRGPADTQYF. This chain uses TRBV4-1 with TRBJ2-3; 11 bases line up with TRBD1. This CDR3 contains 14 residues. J gave up 4 bases and V 6 bases, and 3 bases lay outside the gene matches. Germline V CDR1 and CDR2: MGHRA, YSYEKL.

This clone has more than one count but fewer than ten. The genes are TRBV5-1 and TRBJ2-1; TRBD1 matches at 9 bases. The V segment lost 2 bases and the J segment 6 bases; nucleotides outside the gene matches: 6. CDR1 and CDR2 from the germline V gene are SGHRS and YFSETQ. The CDR3 consists of 15 residues. CDR3 loop: CASSFRDRVFNEQFF. CDR3 nucleotides: TGCGCCAGCAGCTTTCGGGACAGGGTTTTCAATGAGCAGTTCTTC.

The chain recombines TRBV9 with TRBJ2-1; 8 bases are a match to TRBD2. CDR3 size: 15 residues. V lost 0 bases and J lost 7; bases outside the gene matches: 6. CDR1 is SGDLS, CDR2 YYNGEE, per germline. CDR3 nucleotide sequence: TGTGCCAGCAGCGTAGCGGGGGGGGACGCAAATGAGCAGTTCTTC. Protein sequence: CASSVAGGDANEQFF.

This chain uses TRBV4-2 with TRBJ1-2; a possible D gene is TRBD1 (5 bases). V lost 3 bases and J 7 bases, leaving 18 bases between the germline ends. Looked up from germline, CDR1 is LGHNA and CDR2 is YNFKEQ. This CDR3 spans 15 amino acids. This CDR3 reads CASSHEQLGEVGYTF. For the CDR3, the DNA is TGTGCCAGCAGCCATGAGCAACTGGGGGAGGTTGGCTACACCTTC.

This clone was recorded once. The chain carries TRBV12-3 or TRBV12-4 and TRBJ1-2, with D tentatively TRBD1 (5 bases). V shed 7 bases and J shed 5 bases, with 11 bases lying between them. This CDR3 has 12 residues. Here the CDR3 DNA reads TGTGCCAGCACCGGCGGGGGATATGGCTACACCTTC. Residues: CASTGGGYGYTF.

The V and J genes are TRBV3-1 (or the pseudogene TRBV3-2) and TRBJ1-2, with D unresolved. The V and J ends lost 0 bases and 8 bases respectively, with 16 bases between them. Germline-derived CDR1 and CDR2 are LGHDT and YNNKEL (reference sequence). This CDR3 is 15 amino acids long. Written as DNA, the CDR3 is TGTGCCAGCAGCCAAGAGAGGCGGGTGTCGCAGGGCTACACCTTC. Encoded protein: CASSQERRVSQGYTF.

The CDR3 sequence is CASSFNSAGGTEQFF. CDR3 DNA: TGTGCCAGCAGCTTTAATTCGGCAGGGGGTACTGAGCAGTTCTTC. The V and J genes are TRBV7-3 and TRBJ2-1, with 7 bases aligning to TRBD1. V gave up 3 bases and J gave up 9 bases; unmatched junction bases: 11. The CDR3 runs 15 residues. Looked up from germline, CDR1 is SGHTA and CDR2 is FQGTGA.

V is TRBV3-1 (or the pseudogene TRBV3-2) and J is TRBJ1-4; D unresolved. CDR3 length: 12 residues. Looked up from germline, CDR1 is LGHDT and CDR2 is YNNKEL (reference sequence). Trimming took 3 bases from V and 14 from J, leaving 13 bases between them. The CDR3 nucleotides read TGTGCCAGCAGCCACAGGAGGGAGCGGCTGTTTTTT. Translating it yields CASSHRRERLFF.

The chain recombines TRBV7-2 with TRBJ1-5; 7 bases align to TRBD1. Trimming cost V 5 bases and J 11 bases; bases outside gene matches: 9. Germline assignment: CDR1 SGHTA and CDR2 FQGNSA. The CDR3 runs 13 residues. The CDR3 reads CASSPSGGEAQHF. CDR3 bases: TGTGCCAGCAGCCCCTCAGGGGGAGAGGCCCAGCATTTT.

V gene TRBV30 combines with J gene TRBJ2-5; 8 nucleotides align to TRBD2. The CDR3 has 14 residues. Germline CDR1 reads GTSNPN; CDR2 reads SVGIG (reference sequence). Trimming cost V 6 bases and J 2 bases; bases outside gene matches: 8. The CDR3 region is CACGIGGAQETQYF. CDR3 DNA: TGTGCCTGTGGCATCGGGGGGGCGCAAGAGACCCAGTACTTC.

This chain uses TRBV6-5 with TRBJ1-1; D is possibly TRBD1 (5 bases). Germline CDR1 MNHEY, CDR2 SVGAGI. The germline V and J ends were trimmed by 9 bases and 2 bases, with 16 bases remaining between them. CDR3 length equals 14 residues. The CDR3 sequence is CASSLSGGNTEAFF. The CDR3 bases are TGTGCCAGTTCTCTCTCCGGGGGAAACACTGAAGCTTTCTTT.

This clone has only one observation. The chain has TRBV13 and TRBJ1-2; D is undetermined. This CDR3 spans 13 amino acids. The ends were cut back, 1 base at V and 7 bases at J, with 10 bases in the middle. CDR1 PRHDT and CDR2 FYEKMQ come from the germline V gene (reference sequence). CDR3 protein: CASSLARVGGYTF. The CDR3 coding sequence is TGTGCCAGCAGCTTAGCCCGGGTTGGTGGCTACACCTTC. The complete variable domain, with remaining parts taken from reference TRBV13 and TRBJ1-2, reads AAGVIQSPRHLIKEKRETATLKCYPIPRHDTVYWYQQGPGQDPQFLISFYEKMQSDKGSIPDRFSAQQFSDYHSELNMSSLELGDSALYFCASSLARVGGYTFGSGTRLTVV.

The rearrangement links TRBV5-6 to TRBJ2-1, with a tentative D call TRBD1 (6 bases). The length of the CDR3 is 11 residues. The V gene's germline CDR1 is SGHDT and CDR2 YYEEEE. V dropped 5 bases and J dropped 9 bases, with 9 bases sitting between them. DNA for the CDR3: TGTGCCAGCAGTGACAGGATTGAGCAGTTCTTC. Its protein product is CASSDRIEQFF. Based on the CDR3 plus reference TRBV5-6 and TRBJ2-1, the full variable domain is DAGVTQSPTHLIKTRGQQVTLRCSPKSGHDTVSWYQQALGQGPQFIFQYYEEEERQRGNFPDRFSGHQFPNYSSELNVNALLLGDSALYLCASSDRIEQFFGPGTRLTVL.

Relative to its sample, this clone is medium-sized (0.01 to 0.1%). The chain combines TRBV2 with TRBJ1-2; D not resolved. Germline CDR1 is SNHLY and CDR2 is FYNNEI. This CDR3 spans 13 amino acids. V lost 2 bases and J lost 6, with 10 bases in between. CDR3 region: CASSENEEDGYTF. The CDR3 DNA is TGTGCCAGCAGTGAAAATGAGGAGGATGGCTACACCTTC. The full variable domain, completed using reference TRBV2 and TRBJ1-2, is EPEVTQTPSHQVTQMGQEVILRCVPISNHLYFYWYRQILGQKVEFLVSFYNNEISEKSEIFDDQFSVERPDGSNFTLKIRSTKLEDSAMYFCASSENEEDGYTFGSGTRLTVV.

V and J are TRBV7-9 and TRBJ2-1, with TRBD2 matching over 11 bases. The CDR3 has 18 amino acids. Germline CDR1 reads SEHNR; CDR2 reads FQNEAQ (reference sequence). The ends lost 5 bases at V and 5 bases at J; junction bases unmatched: 14. The chain's CDR3 is CASSKETLAGGPHNEQFF. The CDR3 DNA reads as TGTGCCAGCAGCAAAGAAACTTTAGCGGGGGGGCCCCACAATGAGCAGTTCTTC.

The chain joins TRBV10-3 to TRBJ2-6, with a weak D call TRBD1 (5 bases). The CDR3 covers 14 residues. The V gene's germline CDR1 is ENHRY and CDR2 SYGVKD. V lost 11 bases and J 2 bases, leaving 13 bases between the germline ends. DNA of the CDR3: TGTGCCGTACCAAGGGGAACTGGGGCCAACGTCCTGACTTTC. It translates to CAVPRGTGANVLTF.

The chain employs TRBV9 and TRBJ1-2, with 8 positions matching TRBD1. V lost 2 bases to trimming and J lost 6 bases; unmatched junction nucleotides: 12. Germline V gene lookup returns CDR1 SGDLS and CDR2 YYNGEE. This CDR3 contains 16 residues. Here the CDR3 DNA reads TGTGCCAGCAGCGTCACTGGACGGACAGGGATGAATGGCTACACCTTC. Its translation is CASSVTGRTGMNGYTF.

This chain connects TRBV6-5 to TRBJ2-4; 7 nucleotides line up with TRBD2. Germline CDR1 MNHEY, CDR2 SVGAGI. This CDR3 region has 14 residues. Unmatched junction bases numbered 5, after V lost 5 bases and J lost 4 bases. DNA of the CDR3: TGTGCCAGCAGTCCATTCGGGGGGAAAAACATTCAGTACTTC. This gives the protein CASSPFGGKNIQYF.

The chain links TRBV4-1 to TRBJ2-4, with a weak D call TRBD1 (7 bases). This CDR3 region has 15 residues. V was trimmed by 1 base and J by 8 bases, leaving 15 bases between them. The germline V gene encodes CDR1 MGHRA and CDR2 YSYEKL. The CDR3 DNA reads TGCGCCAGCAGCCAAGGGAGGGGGCAGGCGTACATTCAGTACTTC. Its protein is CASSQGRGQAYIQYF.

V usage is TRBV6-5 and J usage is TRBJ1-2; 9 nucleotides agree with TRBD1. V lost 9 bases, J lost 6 bases, and 14 bases stayed unmatched. Germline CDR1 MNHEY, CDR2 SVGAGI. The CDR3 sequence is 15 residues long. The CDR3 reads CASSSTDRGLDGYTF. The CDR3 DNA follows: TGTGCCAGTAGTAGTACGGACAGGGGCTTGGATGGCTACACCTTC.

The V call is TRBV11-2, the J call TRBJ1-1, with 8 bases fitting TRBD1. CDR3 length: 14 residues. J gave up 0 bases and V 3 bases, and 0 bases lay outside the gene matches. Germline CDR1 SGHAT, CDR2 FQNNGV. The CDR3 bases are TGTGCCAGCAGCTTGACAGGGGTGAACACTGAAGCTTTCTTT. Encoded protein: CASSLTGVNTEAFF.

This chain connects TRBV10-3 to TRBJ1-2; D possibly corresponds to TRBD1 (5 bases). The V gene's germline CDR1 is ENHRY and CDR2 SYGVKD. The CDR3 has 15 amino acids. With 7 bases removed from V and 6 bases from J, the gap between germline ends came to 21 bases. Here the CDR3 reads CAINTKDGGSHGYTF. Here the CDR3 DNA reads TGTGCCATCAATACCAAGGACGGGGGTTCTCATGGCTACACCTTC.

This clone appeared a few times. The J gene is TRBJ2-7, the V gene TRBV14; TRBD2 matches 7 bases. Per germline, CDR1 SGHDN and CDR2 FVKESK. The CDR3 extends over 14 amino acids. With 4 bases clipped from V and 6 bases from J, the junction kept 9 bases outside the gene matches. CDR3 bases: TGTGCCAGCAGCCGAGAGACTAGCCTTAGCGAGCAGTACTTC. Translating gives CASSRETSLSEQYF. The complete variable domain, with remaining parts taken from reference TRBV14 and TRBJ2-7, reads EAGVTQFPSHSVIEKGQTVTLRCDPISGHDNLYWYRRVMGKEIKFLLHFVKESKQDESGMPNNRFLAERTGGTYSTLKVQPAELEDSGVYFCASSRETSLSEQYFGPGTRLTVT.

The J gene is TRBJ1-5, the V gene TRBV28, with TRBD1 matching over 7 bases. This CDR3 has 14 residues. CDR1 is MDHEN, CDR2 SYDVKM, per germline. The V gene end was trimmed by 7 bases and the J gene end by 3 bases; junction bases not matched to a gene: 6. CDR3 sequence (DNA): TGTGCCAGCATTGGGGGACAGTTCAATCAGCCCCAGCATTTT. Residues: CASIGGQFNQPQHF. Looking up the rest from reference TRBV28 and TRBJ1-5 gives the full variable domain: DVKVTQSSRYLVKRTGEKVFLECVQDMDHENMFWYRQDPGLGLRLIYFSYDVKMKEKGDIPEGYSVSREKKERFSLILESASTNQTSMYLCASIGGQFNQPQHFGDGTRLSIL.

The CDR3 DNA is TGTGCCAGCAGAGGACAGGGTTATATGAACACTGAAGCTTTCTTT. Translation: CASRGQGYMNTEAFF. The chain employs TRBV27 and TRBJ1-1; 8 nucleotides agree with TRBD1. The CDR3 has 15 residues. Germline V gene sequence: CDR1 MNHEY, CDR2 SMNVEV (reference sequence). Trimming cost V 6 bases and J 0 bases; bases outside gene matches: 6.

The sample holds a few counts of this clone. The genes are TRBV4-3 and TRBJ1-1; D is unresolved. The CDR3 length is 14 residues. V lost 4 bases to trimming and J lost 6 bases, with 15 bases between them. Germline CDR1 and CDR2: LGHNA and YSLEER. CDR3 sequence (DNA): TGCGCCAGCAGCCTAGACACCAGTCGCTCTGAAGCTTTCTTT. Translated: CASSLDTSRSEAFF.

The rearrangement uses TRBV25-1 and TRBJ2-5; no firm D call. This CDR3 is 14 amino acids long. The V gene's germline CDR1 is MGHDK and CDR2 SYGVNS. Trimming removed 1 base from V and 4 bases from J, with 10 bases in between. The CDR3 loop reads CASSEFWSPETQYF. The CDR3 bases are TGTGCCAGCAGTGAATTTTGGAGCCCAGAGACCCAGTACTTC.